Below, one T cell receptor (beta chain) is given with its context. This clone was observed once. Its antigen is unknown. No much larger clonotype is one base removed from it; base qualities were not supplied. The sample is drawn from a study of cytotoxic CD8 clonotypes in ibrutinib-treated CLL listed by TCRdb under 2021. Background on the whole study: The cohort was composed of some ten relapsed/refractory and roughly 16 treatment-naive patients; IGHV unmutated status was identified in 17 patients. Responses were partial in approximately 24 patients and complete in 2; after median about 70 months follow-up, around 15 stayed in remission and some twelve progressed. Response samples were taken after a median of roughly eleven months on treatment, ranging from about 6 to 36 months. Patients were still on ibrutinib when every remission and progressive disease sample was collected. Samples averaged approximately 260,000 productive templates and just under 95,000 productive rearrangements. Cryopreserved peripheral blood mononuclear cells were collected at three points: before therapy, at response, and at either sustained remission or disease progression. Longitudinal samples were obtainable from about 30% of the 86 participants in the trial.

The label giving this sample's time point can be read as: around 25 months on ibrutinib. For TCR beta library preparation, about 2.1 micrograms of genomic DNA were extracted from the cryopreserved PBMCs. Longitudinal blood samples from CLL patients on ibrutinib monotherapy underwent high-throughput TCR beta sequencing. The patients took part in an open-label, single-center phase 2 trial of ibrutinib monotherapy. On a MiSeq, deep resolution sequencing aimed for a depth between 1 in 1 million and 1 in 200,000 T cells, with each clonotype covered about 9.2x on average. The immunoSEQ hsTCRB Kit was used to generate the TCR beta libraries. In the source study's methods: ImmunoSEQ Data Assistant and ImmunoSEQ Analyzer were used for data analysis, and V, D and J genes were assigned according to IMGT definitions. Clonality, with values ranging from 0 to 1, was calculated as one minus the normalized Shannon entropy of productive rearrangement frequencies. Public clonotype analysis was restricted to overrepresented clonotypes comprising at least 0.05% of each patient's repertoire. Fewer than 15 repertoires from age-matched healthy donors, obtained from immuneACCESS, served as clonality controls. TCRdb retrieved this table from immuneACCESS and kept in-frame rearrangements only. Not all clones are present; in checked studies, unresolved V genes account for under half, and no reason is known for the remainder. That table furnishes V, J and clone size, whereas the DNA furnished D and trimming. In all, the sample holds around 250,000 clones, and 60% to 75% of those were seen once. About 16% of the sample goes to the ten largest clones.

In the germline V gene, CDR1 corresponds to LGHNA and CDR2 to YNFKEQ. The CDR3, cysteine through phenylalanine, is 13 amino acids long. Solely the CDR3 DNA is kept, with 39 bases framed from the first base. Between the V and J ends, shortened by 0 bases and 0 bases respectively, the junction contains 3 bases. Paper-wide results and their limitations: Baseline clonality was found to be higher than that of age-matched healthy donors and was strongly correlated with circulating CD8+ T-cell counts. Sampling times were not matched between sustained-remission and progressing patients, and lymph node repertoires were not studied. Clonality increased at ibrutinib response, stayed stable in sustained remission, and fell back toward baseline at progression. Public clonotypes were rare and either contracted or stayed stable during treatment, and the rise in clonality at ibrutinib response reflected the expansion of private clonotypes.

The TCR comes from a human donor with chronic lymphocytic leukemia. The starting material was PBMCs, obtained after 24 months of ibrutinib treatment. The receptor chain draws on TRBV4-2 and TRBJ2-7, with the D gene not confidently named. The nucleotide sequence reads TGTGCCAGCAGCCAAGACAGCTCCTACGAGCAGTACTTC. It specifies CASSQDSSYEQYF.